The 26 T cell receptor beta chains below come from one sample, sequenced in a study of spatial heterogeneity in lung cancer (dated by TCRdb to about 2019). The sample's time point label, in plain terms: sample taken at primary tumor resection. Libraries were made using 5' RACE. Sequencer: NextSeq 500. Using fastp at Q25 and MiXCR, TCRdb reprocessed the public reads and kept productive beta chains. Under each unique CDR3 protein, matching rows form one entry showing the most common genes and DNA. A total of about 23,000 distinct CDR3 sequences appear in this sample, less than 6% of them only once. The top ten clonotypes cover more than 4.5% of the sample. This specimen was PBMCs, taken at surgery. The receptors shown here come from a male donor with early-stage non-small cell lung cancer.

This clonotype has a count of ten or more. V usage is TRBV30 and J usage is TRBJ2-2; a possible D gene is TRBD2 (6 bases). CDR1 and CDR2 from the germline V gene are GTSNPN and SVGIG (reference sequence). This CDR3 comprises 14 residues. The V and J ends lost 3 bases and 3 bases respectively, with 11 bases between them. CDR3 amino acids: CAWRDWGDTGELFF. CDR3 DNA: TGTGCCTGGAGGGATTGGGGGGACACCGGGGAGCTGTTTTTT.

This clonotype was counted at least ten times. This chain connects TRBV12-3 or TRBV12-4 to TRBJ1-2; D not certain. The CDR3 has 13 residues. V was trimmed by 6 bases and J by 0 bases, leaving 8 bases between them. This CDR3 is CASRPGPNYGYTF. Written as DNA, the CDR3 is TGTGCCAGCAGGCCAGGTCCTAACTATGGCTACACCTTC.

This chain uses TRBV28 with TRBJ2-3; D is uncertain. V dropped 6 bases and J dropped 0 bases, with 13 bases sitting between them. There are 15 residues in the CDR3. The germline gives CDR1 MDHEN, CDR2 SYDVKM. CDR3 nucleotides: TGTGCCAGCAGCAACCTCGGAGCCAGCACAGATACGCAGTATTTT. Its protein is CASSNLGASTDTQYF. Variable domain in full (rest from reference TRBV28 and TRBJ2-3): DVKVTQSSRYLVKRTGEKVFLECVQDMDHENMFWYRQDPGLGLRLIYFSYDVKMKEKGDIPEGYSVSREKKERFSLILESASTNQTSMYLCASSNLGASTDTQYFGPGTRLTVL.

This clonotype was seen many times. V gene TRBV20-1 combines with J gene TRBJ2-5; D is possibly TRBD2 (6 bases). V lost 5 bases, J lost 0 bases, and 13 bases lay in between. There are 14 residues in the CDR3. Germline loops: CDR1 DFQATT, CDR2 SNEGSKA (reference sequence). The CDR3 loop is CSASGGAYQETQYF. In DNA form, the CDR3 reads TGCAGTGCTTCTGGCGGGGCCTACCAAGAGACCCAGTACTTC.

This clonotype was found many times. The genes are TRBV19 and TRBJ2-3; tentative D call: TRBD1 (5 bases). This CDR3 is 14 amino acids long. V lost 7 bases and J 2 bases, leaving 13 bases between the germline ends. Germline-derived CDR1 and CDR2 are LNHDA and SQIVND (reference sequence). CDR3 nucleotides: TGTGCCAGTACCGAGTCAGGGAACACAGATACGCAGTATTTT. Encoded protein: CASTESGNTDTQYF.

In nucleotides, the CDR3 is TGTGCCAGCAGAACTACCGGTTCACCCCTCCACTTT. The encoded protein is CASRTTGSPLHF. The rearrangement links TRBV6-1 to TRBJ1-6; D gene unclear. The CDR3 has 12 amino acids. V gave up 6 bases and J gave up 9 bases, with 9 bases separating them. CDR1 is MNHNS and CDR2 is SASEGT in the germline V gene.

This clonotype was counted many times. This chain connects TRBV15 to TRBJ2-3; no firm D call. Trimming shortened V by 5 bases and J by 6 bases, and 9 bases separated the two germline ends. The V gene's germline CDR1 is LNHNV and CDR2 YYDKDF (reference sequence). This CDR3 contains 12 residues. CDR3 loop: CATSPAVDTQYF. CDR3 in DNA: TGTGCCACCAGCCCTGCGGTGGATACGCAGTATTTT.

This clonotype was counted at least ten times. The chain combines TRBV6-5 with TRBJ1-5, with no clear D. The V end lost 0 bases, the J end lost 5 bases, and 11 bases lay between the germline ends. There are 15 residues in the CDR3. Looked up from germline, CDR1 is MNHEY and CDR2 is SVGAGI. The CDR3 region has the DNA TGTGCCAGCAGTTACTCGAGGGTTGGGGATCAGCCCCAGCATTTT. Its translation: CASSYSRVGDQPQHF.

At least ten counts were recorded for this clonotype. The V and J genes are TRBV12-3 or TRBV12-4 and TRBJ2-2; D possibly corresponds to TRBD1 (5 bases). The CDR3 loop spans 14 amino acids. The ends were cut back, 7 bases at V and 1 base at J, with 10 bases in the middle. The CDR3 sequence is CASTPGQNTGELFF. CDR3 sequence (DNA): TGTGCCAGCACCCCCGGACAGAACACCGGGGAGCTGTTTTTT.

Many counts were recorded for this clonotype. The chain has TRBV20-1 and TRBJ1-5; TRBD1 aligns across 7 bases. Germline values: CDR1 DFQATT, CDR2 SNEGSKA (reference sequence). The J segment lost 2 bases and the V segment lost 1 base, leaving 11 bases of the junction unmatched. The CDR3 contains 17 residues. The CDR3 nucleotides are TGCAGTGCTAGAGCCGTTGGGACCCAGGGGGGCAATCAGCCCCAGCATTTT. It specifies CSARAVGTQGGNQPQHF.

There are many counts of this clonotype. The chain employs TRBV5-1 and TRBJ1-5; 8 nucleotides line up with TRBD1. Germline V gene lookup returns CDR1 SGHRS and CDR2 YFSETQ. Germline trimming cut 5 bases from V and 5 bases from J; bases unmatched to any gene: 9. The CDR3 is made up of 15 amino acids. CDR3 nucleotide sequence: TGCGCCAGCAGACCCGGACAGGGCGACCATCAGCCCCAGCATTTT. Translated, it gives CASRPGQGDHQPQHF.

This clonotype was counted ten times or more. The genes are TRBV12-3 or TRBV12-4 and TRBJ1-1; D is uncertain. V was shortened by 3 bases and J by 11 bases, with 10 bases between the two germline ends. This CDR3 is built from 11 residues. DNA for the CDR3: TGTGCCAGCAGTTTGGGAGGTGAGGCTTTCTTT. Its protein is CASSLGGEAFF.

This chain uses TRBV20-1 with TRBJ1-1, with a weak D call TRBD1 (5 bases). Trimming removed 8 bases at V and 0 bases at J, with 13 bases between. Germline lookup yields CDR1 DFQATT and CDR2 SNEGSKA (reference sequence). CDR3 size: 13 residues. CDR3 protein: CSSLGDMNTEAFF. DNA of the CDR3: TGCAGTTCCTTAGGGGATATGAACACTGAAGCTTTCTTT.

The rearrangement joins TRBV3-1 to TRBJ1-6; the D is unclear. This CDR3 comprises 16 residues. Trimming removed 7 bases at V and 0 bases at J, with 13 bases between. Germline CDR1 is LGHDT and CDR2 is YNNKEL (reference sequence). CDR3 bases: TGTGCCAGCAAGGTGGCCCACAGCTCCTATAATTCACCCCTCCACTTT. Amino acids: CASKVAHSSYNSPLHF.

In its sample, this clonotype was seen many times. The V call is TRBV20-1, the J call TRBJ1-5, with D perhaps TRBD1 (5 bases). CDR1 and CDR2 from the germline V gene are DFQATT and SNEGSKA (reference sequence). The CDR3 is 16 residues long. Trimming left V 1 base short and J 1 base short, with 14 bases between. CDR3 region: CSARAARGASNQPQHF. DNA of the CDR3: TGCAGTGCTAGAGCTGCCAGAGGGGCGAGCAATCAGCCCCAGCATTTT.

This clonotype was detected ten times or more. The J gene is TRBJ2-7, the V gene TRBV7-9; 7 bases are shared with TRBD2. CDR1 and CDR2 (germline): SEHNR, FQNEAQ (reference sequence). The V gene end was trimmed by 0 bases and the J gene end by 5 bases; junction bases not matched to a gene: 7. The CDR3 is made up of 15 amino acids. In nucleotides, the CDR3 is TGTGCCAGCAGCTTAGCTGGCGGGAGTCGAAACGAGCAGTACTTC. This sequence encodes CASSLAGGSRNEQYF.

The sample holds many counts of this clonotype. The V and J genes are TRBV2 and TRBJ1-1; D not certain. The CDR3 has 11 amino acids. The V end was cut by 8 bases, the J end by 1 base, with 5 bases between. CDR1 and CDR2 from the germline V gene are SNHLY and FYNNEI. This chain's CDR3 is CASGQNTEAFF. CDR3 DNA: TGTGCCAGCGGCCAGAACACTGAAGCTTTCTTT.

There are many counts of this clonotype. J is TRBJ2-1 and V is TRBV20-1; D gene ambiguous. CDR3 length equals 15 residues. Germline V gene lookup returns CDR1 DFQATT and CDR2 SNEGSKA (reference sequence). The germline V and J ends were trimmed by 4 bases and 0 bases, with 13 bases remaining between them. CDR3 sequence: CSATDTPSSYNEQFF. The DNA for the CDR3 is TGCAGTGCTACCGACACTCCGAGCTCCTACAATGAGCAGTTCTTC.

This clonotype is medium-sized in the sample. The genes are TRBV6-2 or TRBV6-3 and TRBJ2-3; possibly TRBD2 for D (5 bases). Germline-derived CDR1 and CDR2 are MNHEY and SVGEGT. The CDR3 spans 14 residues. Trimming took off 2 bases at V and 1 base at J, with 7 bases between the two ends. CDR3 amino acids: CASSYGLGTDTQYF. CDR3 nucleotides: TGTGCCAGCAGTTACGGACTGGGCACAGATACGCAGTATTTT.

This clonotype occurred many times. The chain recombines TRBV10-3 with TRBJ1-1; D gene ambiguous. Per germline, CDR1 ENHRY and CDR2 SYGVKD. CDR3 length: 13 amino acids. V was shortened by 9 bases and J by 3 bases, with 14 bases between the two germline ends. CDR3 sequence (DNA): TGTGCCATAGCCGGGTCGCAGGACACTGAAGCTTTCTTT. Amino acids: CAIAGSQDTEAFF.

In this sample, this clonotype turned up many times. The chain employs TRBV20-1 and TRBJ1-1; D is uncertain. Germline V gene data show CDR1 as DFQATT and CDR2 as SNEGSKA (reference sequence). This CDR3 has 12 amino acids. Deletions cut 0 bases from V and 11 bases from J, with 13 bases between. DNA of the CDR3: TGCAGTGCTAGAGACCAGAGTCGTGGGGCTTTCTTT. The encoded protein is CSARDQSRGAFF.

CDR3 coding DNA: TGTGCCAGCAGCGTTGGTCGGGGACTAGCGGGACGTAAAGAGGAGACCCAGTACTTC. This codes for CASSVGRGLAGRKEETQYF. J is TRBJ2-5 and V is TRBV9; 13 nucleotides agree with TRBD2. The CDR3 contains 19 residues. Germline V gene sequence: CDR1 SGDLS, CDR2 YYNGEE. The V gene end was trimmed by 2 bases and the J gene end by 5 bases; junction bases not matched to a gene: 15.

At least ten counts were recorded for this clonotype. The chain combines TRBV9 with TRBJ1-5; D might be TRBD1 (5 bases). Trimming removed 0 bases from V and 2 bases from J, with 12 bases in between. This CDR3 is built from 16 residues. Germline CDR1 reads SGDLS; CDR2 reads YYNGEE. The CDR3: CASSVGEGRGNQPQHF. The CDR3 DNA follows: TGTGCCAGCAGCGTAGGCGAGGGCAGGGGCAATCAGCCCCAGCATTTT.

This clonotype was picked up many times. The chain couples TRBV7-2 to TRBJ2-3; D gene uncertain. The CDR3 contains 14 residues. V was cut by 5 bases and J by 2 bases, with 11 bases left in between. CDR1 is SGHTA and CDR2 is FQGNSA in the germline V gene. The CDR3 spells CASSQTRTTDTQYF. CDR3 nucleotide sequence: TGTGCCAGCAGCCAAACAAGGACCACAGATACGCAGTATTTT.

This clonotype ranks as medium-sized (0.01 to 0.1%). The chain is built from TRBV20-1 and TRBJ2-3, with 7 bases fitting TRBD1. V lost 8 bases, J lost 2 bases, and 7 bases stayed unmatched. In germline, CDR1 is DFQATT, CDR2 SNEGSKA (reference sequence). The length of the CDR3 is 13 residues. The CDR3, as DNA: TGCAGTCCTTCAGGGGGAGACACAGATACGCAGTATTTT. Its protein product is CSPSGGDTDTQYF.

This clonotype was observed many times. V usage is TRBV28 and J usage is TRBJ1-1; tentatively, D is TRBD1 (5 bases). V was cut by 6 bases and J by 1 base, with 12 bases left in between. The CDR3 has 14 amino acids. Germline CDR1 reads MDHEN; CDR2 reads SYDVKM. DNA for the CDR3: TGTGCCAGCAGGGAGGGGCCCGAGAACACTGAAGCTTTCTTT. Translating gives CASREGPENTEAFF.